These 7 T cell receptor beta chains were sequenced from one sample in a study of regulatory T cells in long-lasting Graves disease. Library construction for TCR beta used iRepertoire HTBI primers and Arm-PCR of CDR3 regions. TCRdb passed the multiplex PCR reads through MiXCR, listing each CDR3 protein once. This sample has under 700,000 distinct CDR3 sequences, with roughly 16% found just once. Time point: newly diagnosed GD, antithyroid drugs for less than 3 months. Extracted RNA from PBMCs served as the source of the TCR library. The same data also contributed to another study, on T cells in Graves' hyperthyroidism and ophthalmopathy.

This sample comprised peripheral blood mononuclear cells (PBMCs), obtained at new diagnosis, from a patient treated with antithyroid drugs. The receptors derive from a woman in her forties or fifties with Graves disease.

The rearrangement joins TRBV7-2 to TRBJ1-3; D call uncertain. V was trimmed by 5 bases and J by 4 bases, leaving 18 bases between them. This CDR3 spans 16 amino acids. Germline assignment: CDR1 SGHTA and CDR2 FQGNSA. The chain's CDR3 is CASSPAPANVGNTIYF. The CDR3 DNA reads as TGTGCCAGCAGCCCCGCGCCGGCAAATGTAGGAAACACCATATATTTT.

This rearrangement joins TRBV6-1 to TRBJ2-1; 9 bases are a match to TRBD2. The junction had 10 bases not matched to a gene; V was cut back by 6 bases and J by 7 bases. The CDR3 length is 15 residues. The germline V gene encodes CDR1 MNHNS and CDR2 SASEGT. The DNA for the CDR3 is TGTGCCAGCAGCCGTCTAGCGGGGATATGGAATGAGCAGTTCTTC. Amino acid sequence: CASSRLAGIWNEQFF.

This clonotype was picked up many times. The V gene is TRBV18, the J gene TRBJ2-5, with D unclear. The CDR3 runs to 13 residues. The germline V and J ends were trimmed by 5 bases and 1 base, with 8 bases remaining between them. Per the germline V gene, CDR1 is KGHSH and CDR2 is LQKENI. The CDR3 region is CASSYGIQETQYF. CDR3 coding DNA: TGTGCCAGCTCATATGGAATCCAAGAGACCCAGTACTTC.

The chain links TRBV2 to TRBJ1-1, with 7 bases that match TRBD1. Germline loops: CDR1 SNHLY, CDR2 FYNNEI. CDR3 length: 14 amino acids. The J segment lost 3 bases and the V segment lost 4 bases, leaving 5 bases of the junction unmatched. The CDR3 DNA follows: TGTGCCAGCAGTGTTGGACAGGTCTACACTGAAGCTTTCTTT. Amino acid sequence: CASSVGQVYTEAFF.

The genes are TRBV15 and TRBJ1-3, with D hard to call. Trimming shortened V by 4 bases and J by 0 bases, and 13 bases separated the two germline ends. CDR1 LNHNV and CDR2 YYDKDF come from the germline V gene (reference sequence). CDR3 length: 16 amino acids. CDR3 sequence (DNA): TGTGCCACCAGCACTTCCTGGGAGGTCTCTGGAAACACCATATATTTT. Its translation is CATSTSWEVSGNTIYF.

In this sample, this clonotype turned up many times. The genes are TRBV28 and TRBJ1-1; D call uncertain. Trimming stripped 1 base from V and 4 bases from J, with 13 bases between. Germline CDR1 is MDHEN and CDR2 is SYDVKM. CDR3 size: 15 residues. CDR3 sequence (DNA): TGTGCCAGCAGTTTATATCCTCAGGTGGGCACTGAAGCTTTCTTT. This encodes CASSLYPQVGTEAFF.

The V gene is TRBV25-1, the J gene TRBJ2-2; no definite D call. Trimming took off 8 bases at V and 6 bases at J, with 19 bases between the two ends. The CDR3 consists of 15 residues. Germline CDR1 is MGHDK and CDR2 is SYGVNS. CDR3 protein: CASGPGNFRSGELFF. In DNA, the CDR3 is TGTGCCAGCGGTCCTGGGAATTTTAGGTCCGGGGAGCTGTTTTTT.